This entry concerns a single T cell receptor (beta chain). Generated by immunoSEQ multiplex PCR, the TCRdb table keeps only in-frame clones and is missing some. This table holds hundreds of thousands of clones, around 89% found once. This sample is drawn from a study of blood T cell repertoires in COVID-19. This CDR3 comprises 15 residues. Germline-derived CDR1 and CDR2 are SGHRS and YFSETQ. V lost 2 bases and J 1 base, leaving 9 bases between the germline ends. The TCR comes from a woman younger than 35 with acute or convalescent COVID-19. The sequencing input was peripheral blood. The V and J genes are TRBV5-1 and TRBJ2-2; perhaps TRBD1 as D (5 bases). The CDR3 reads CASSLGRENTGELFF. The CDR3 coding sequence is TGCGCCAGCAGCTTAGGCAGGGAGAACACCGGGGAGCTGTTTTTT.